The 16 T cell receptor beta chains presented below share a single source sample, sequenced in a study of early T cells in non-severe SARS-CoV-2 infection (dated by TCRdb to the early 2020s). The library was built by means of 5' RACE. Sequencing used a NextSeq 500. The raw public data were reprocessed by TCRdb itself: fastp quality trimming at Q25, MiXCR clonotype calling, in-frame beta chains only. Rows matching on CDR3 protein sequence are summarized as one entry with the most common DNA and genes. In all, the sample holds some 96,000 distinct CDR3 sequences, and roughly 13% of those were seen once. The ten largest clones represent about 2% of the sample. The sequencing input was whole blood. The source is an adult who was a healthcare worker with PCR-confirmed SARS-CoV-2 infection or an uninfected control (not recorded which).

CDR3 in amino acids: CASSWLSNEQFF. Here the CDR3 DNA reads TGTGCCAGCAGCTGGCTTAGCAATGAGCAGTTCTTC. V and J are TRBV7-9 and TRBJ2-1; no definite D call. Germline V gene lookup returns CDR1 SEHNR and CDR2 FQNEAQ (reference sequence). This CDR3 has 12 amino acids. The V end was cut by 4 bases, the J end by 6 bases, with 7 bases between.

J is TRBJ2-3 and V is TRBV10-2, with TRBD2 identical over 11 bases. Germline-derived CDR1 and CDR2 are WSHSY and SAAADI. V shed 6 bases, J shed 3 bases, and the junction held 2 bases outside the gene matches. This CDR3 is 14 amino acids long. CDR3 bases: TGCGCCAGCAGACTAGCGGGGGTTACAGATACGCAGTATTTT. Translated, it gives CASRLAGVTDTQYF.

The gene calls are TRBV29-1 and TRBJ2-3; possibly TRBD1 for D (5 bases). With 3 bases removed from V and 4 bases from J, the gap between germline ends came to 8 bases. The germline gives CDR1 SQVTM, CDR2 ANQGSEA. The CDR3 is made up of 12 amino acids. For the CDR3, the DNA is TGCAGCGTTGACAAGGGGTCAGATACGCAGTATTTT. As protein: CSVDKGSDTQYF.

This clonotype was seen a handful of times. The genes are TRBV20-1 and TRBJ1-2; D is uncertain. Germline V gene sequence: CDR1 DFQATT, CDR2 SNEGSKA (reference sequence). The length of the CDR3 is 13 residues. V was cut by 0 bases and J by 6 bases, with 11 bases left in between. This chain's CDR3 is CSARDLPGNGYTF. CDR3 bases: TGCAGTGCTAGAGATCTCCCGGGGAATGGCTACACCTTC.

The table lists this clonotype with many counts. CDR3: CASRETANYGYTF. The CDR3, as DNA: TGTGCCAGCAGAGAGACAGCTAACTATGGCTACACCTTC. The genes are TRBV6-5 and TRBJ1-2; D is perhaps TRBD1 (5 bases). This CDR3 is 13 amino acids long. The germline gives CDR1 MNHEY, CDR2 SVGAGI. The ends were cut back, 6 bases at V and 0 bases at J, with 8 bases in the middle.

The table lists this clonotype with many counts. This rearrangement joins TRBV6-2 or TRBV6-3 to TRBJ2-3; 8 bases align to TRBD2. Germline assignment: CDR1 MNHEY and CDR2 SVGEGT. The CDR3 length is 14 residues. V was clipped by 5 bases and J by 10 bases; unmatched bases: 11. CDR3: CASSQTRTSIPQYF. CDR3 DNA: TGTGCCAGCAGTCAGACCCGGACTAGCATCCCGCAGTATTTT.

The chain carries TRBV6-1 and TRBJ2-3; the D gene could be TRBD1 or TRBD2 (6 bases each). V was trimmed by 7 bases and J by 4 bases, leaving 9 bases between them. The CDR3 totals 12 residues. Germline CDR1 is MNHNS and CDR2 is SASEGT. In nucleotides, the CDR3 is TGTGCCAGCAAACGGGGGCCAGATACGCAGTATTTT. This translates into CASKRGPDTQYF.

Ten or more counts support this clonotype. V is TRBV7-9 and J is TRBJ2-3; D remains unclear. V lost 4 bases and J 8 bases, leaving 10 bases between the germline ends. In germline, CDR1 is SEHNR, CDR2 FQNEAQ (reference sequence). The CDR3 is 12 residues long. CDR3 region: CASSSGRITQYF. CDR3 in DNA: TGTGCCAGCAGCTCCGGACGGATTACGCAGTATTTT.

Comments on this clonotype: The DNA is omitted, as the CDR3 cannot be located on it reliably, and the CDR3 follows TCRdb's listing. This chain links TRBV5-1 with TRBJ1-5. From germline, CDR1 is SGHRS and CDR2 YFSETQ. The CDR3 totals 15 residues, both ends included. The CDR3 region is CASSFGPGGDQPQHF.

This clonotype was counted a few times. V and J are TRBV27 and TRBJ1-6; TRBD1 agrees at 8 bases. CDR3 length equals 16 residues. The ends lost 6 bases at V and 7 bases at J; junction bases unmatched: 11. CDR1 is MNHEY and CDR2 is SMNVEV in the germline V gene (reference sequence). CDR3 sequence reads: CASRDPRDRRNSPLHF. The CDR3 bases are TGTGCCAGCAGGGATCCCCGGGACAGGCGGAATTCACCCCTCCACTTT.

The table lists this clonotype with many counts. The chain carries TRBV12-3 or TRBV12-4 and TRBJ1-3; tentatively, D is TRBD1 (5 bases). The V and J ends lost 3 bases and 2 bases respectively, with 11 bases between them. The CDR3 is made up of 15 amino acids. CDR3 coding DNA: TGTGCCAGCAGTTTTTCGGCAGGGACTGGAAACACCATATATTTT. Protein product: CASSFSAGTGNTIYF.

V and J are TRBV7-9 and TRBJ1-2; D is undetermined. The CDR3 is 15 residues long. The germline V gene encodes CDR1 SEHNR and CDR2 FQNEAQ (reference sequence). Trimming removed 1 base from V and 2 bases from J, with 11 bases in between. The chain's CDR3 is CASSLGVPSNYGYTF. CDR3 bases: TGTGCCAGCAGCTTAGGGGTCCCTTCCAACTATGGCTACACCTTC.

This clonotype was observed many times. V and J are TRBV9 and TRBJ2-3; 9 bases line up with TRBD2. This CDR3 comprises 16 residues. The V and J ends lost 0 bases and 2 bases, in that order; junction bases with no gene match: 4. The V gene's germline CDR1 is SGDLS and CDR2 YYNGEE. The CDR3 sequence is CASSVVSGGSTDTQYF. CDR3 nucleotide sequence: TGTGCCAGCAGCGTAGTAAGCGGGGGGTCCACAGATACGCAGTATTTT.

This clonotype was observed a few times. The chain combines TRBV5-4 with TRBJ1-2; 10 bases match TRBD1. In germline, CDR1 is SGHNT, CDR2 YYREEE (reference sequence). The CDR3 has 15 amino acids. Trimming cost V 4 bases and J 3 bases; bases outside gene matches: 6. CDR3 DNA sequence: TGTGCCAGCAGCGCCCGACAGGGGGCTGACTATGGCTACACCTTC. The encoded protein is CASSARQGADYGYTF.

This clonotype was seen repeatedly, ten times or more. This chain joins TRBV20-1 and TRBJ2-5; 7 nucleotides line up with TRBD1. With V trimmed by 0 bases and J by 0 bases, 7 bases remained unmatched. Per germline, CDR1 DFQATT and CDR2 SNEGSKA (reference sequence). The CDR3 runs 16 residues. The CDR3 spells CSARDQLDRYQETQYF. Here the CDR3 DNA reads TGCAGTGCTAGAGATCAGCTGGACAGGTACCAAGAGACCCAGTACTTC.

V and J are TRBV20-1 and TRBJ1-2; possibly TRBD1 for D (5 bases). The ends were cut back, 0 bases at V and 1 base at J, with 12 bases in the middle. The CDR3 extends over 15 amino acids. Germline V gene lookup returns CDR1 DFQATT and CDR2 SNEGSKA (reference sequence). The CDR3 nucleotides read TGCAGTGCTAGAGACGCAGGGTGGGGTAACTATGGCTACACCTTC. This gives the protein CSARDAGWGNYGYTF.